The present T cell receptor beta chain was sequenced within a study of response to subunit inactivated influenza vaccine. This clonotype was picked up many times. Antigen specificity is unknown. Germline CDR1 reads MDHEN; CDR2 reads SYDVKM. V was shortened by 3 bases and J by 4 bases, with 12 bases between the two germline ends. This CDR3 comprises 14 residues. General study points: A suggestion made by the authors is that each seasonal influenza vaccination recruits few new T cells.

MiXCR, run by TCRdb on the RT-PCR reads, gives a single entry per CDR3 protein. There are 550,000 to 650,000 distinct CDR3 sequences in the sample; about 11% occur only once, and about 9.4% lies in the top ten. The chain employs TRBV28 and TRBJ1-1, with a tentative D call TRBD1 (5 bases). The receptor's source is a man aged 50 or older who received an inactivated influenza vaccine. This sample comprised PBMCs from blood, obtained on the day of vaccination. CDR3 loop: CASSFQGVVTEAFF. The CDR3 DNA reads TGTGCCAGCAGTTTTCAGGGAGTAGTCACTGAAGCTTTCTTT. Looking up the rest from reference TRBV28 and TRBJ1-1 gives the full variable domain: DVKVTQSSRYLVKRTGEKVFLECVQDMDHENMFWYRQDPGLGLRLIYFSYDVKMKEKGDIPEGYSVSREKKERFSLILESASTNQTSMYLCASSFQGVVTEAFFGQGTRLTVV.